The 12 T cell receptor beta chains listed next were all sequenced from one sample in a study of graft-versus-host responses after intestinal transplantation. Assay: immunoSEQ multiplex PCR; the TCRdb copy retains only in-frame clones and omits some. The sample yields about 120,000 clones, approximately 92% seen once. Their antigen targets remain unknown. The starting material was unstimulated CD4+ T cells sorted from spleen or lymph node cells, obtained before intestinal transplant. The receptors were sampled from a human donor who received an intestinal transplant.

This chain joins TRBV4-2 and TRBJ2-7, with D perhaps assigned TRBD1 or TRBD2 (6 bases each). The germline V and J ends were trimmed by 3 bases and 3 bases, with 18 bases remaining between them. In germline, CDR1 is LGHNA, CDR2 YNFKEQ. The CDR3 has 16 residues. The CDR3 DNA is TGTGCCAGCAGCCAGTCGGGGGCGAGAGGGATCTACGAGCAGTACTTC. Residues: CASSQSGARGIYEQYF.

This clone was seen once. The chain employs TRBV2 and TRBJ1-2, with D possibly TRBD1 on 5 matching bases. The CDR3 runs to 14 residues. Trimming stripped 2 bases from V and 4 bases from J, with 11 bases between. Germline assignment: CDR1 SNHLY and CDR2 FYNNEI. The CDR3 is CASSEMGGSYGYTF. The CDR3 region has the DNA TGTGCCAGCAGTGAAATGGGGGGGAGCTATGGCTACACCTTC.

The gene calls are TRBV5-4 and TRBJ1-2; 10 bases match TRBD1. V trimming: 10 bases; J trimming: 3 bases; junction bases outside the gene matches: 12. CDR3 size: 15 residues. Germline assignment: CDR1 SGHNT and CDR2 YYREEE (reference sequence). CDR3 DNA: TGTGCCTGGCAGGCCGGACAGGGGGTTTACTATGGCTACACCTTC. Amino acids: CAWQAGQGVYYGYTF.

This chain connects TRBV27 to TRBJ1-3, with no clear D. Per germline, CDR1 MNHEY and CDR2 SMNVEV (reference sequence). Between the trimmed V and J ends, which lost 8 bases and 0 bases, there was a span of 11 bases. The CDR3 is 14 residues long. The CDR3 spells CASGGGGSGNTIYF. The CDR3 nucleotides are TGTGCCAGCGGCGGAGGAGGCTCTGGAAACACCATATATTTT.

The chain recombines TRBV30 with TRBJ2-1; 12 bases fit TRBD2. Germline CDR1 GTSNPN, CDR2 SVGIG (reference sequence). The CDR3 contains 15 residues. With 0 bases clipped from V and 7 bases from J, the junction kept 4 bases outside the gene matches. The CDR3 spells CAWSVELAGGNEQFF. CDR3 DNA sequence: TGTGCCTGGAGTGTAGAGCTAGCGGGAGGGAATGAGCAGTTCTTC.

The chain has TRBV7-8 and TRBJ2-5, with D perhaps TRBD1 (6 bases). V was cut by 1 base and J by 5 bases, with 8 bases left in between. CDR3 size: 13 residues. Germline assignment: CDR1 SGHVS and CDR2 FQNEAQ. CDR3 protein: CASSLVQGETQYF. The CDR3 DNA is TGTGCCAGCAGCTTAGTCCAGGGGGAGACCCAGTACTTC.

The chain couples TRBV6-5 to TRBJ1-1; D is unresolved. CDR3 size: 13 residues. The germline V gene encodes CDR1 MNHEY and CDR2 SVGAGI. V lost 2 bases to trimming and J lost 3 bases, with 7 bases between them. CDR3 sequence reads: CASSYVGHTEAFF. The CDR3 nucleotides read TGTGCCAGCAGTTACGTAGGGCACACTGAAGCTTTCTTT.

The chain combines TRBV4-2 with TRBJ1-2, with 7 positions matching TRBD1. CDR3 length equals 18 residues. The V segment lost 0 bases and the J segment 6 bases; nucleotides outside the gene matches: 16. Germline V gene lookup returns CDR1 LGHNA and CDR2 YNFKEQ. The CDR3 is CASSQDPQGRGQSDGYTF. CDR3 sequence (DNA): TGTGCCAGCAGCCAAGACCCCCAGGGAAGGGGGCAGAGTGATGGCTACACCTTC.

The J gene is TRBJ1-3, the V gene TRBV6-5, with 8 bases identical to TRBD1. Germline CDR1 is MNHEY and CDR2 is SVGAGI. The junction had 3 bases not matched to a gene; V was cut back by 0 bases and J by 2 bases. CDR3 length: 16 amino acids. The DNA of the CDR3 is TGTGCCAGCAGTTACTCGAAGACAGGGGCTGGAAACACCATATATTTT. The encoded protein is CASSYSKTGAGNTIYF.

V and J are TRBV2 and TRBJ2-3, with 8 bases matching TRBD2. V lost 2 bases and J lost 11; bases outside the gene matches: 9. Germline V lookup: CDR1 SNHLY, CDR2 FYNNEI. The CDR3 contains 14 residues. The CDR3 DNA follows: TGTGCCAGCAGTGAAAGGGTCGGGGGGGCAAGGCAGTATTTT. It yields the protein CASSERVGGARQYF. The whole variable domain, remainder taken from reference TRBV2 and TRBJ2-3, is EPEVTQTPSHQVTQMGQEVILRCVPISNHLYFYWYRQILGQKVEFLVSFYNNEISEKSEIFDDQFSVERPDGSNFTLKIRSTKLEDSAMYFCASSERVGGARQYFGPGTRLTVL.

The genes are TRBV11-3 and TRBJ2-1; the D gene is possibly TRBD2 (6 bases). Germline loops: CDR1 SGHNT, CDR2 YENEEA. This CDR3 spans 15 amino acids. V lost 3 bases and J lost 5, with 14 bases in between. Here the CDR3 DNA reads TGTGCCAGCAGCTTGGGGTGGGAGGTGGACAATGAGCAGTTCTTC. This encodes CASSLGWEVDNEQFF.

In DNA form, the CDR3 reads TGTGCCAGCAGCTTATCGGGAGCTCCATACGAGCAGTACTTC. Protein sequence: CASSLSGAPYEQYF. J is TRBJ2-7 and V is TRBV7-6; tentatively, D is TRBD2 (6 bases). Germline loops: CDR1 SGHVS, CDR2 FNYEAQ. The CDR3 is made up of 14 amino acids. Trimming stripped 2 bases from V and 4 bases from J, with 12 bases between.